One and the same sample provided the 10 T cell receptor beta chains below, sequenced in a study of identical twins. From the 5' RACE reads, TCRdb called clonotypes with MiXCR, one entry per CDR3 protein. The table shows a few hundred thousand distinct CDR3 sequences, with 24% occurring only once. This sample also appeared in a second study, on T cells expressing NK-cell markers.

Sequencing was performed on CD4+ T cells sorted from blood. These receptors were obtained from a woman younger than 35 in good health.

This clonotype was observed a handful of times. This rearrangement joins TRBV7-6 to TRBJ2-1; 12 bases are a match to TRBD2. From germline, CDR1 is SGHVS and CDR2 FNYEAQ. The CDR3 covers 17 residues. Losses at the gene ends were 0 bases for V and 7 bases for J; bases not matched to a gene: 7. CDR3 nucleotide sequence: TGTGCCAGCAGCTTAGCACCGACTAGCGGGAGATTTAATGAGCAGTTCTTC. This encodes CASSLAPTSGRFNEQFF.

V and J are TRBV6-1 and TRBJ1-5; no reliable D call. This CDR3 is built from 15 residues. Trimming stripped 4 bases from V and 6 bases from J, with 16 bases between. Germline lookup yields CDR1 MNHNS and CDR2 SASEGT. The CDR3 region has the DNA TGTGCCAGCAGTGTAGTCTTAGAGGGCGCTCAGCCCCAGCATTTT. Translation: CASSVVLEGAQPQHF.

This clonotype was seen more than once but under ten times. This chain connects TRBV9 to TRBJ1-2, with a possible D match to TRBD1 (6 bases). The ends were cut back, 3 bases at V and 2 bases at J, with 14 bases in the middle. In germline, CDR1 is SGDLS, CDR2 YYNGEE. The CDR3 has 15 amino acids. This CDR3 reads CASSGGGGRNYGYTF. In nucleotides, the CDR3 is TGTGCCAGCAGCGGGGGCGGGGGCCGGAACTATGGCTACACCTTC.

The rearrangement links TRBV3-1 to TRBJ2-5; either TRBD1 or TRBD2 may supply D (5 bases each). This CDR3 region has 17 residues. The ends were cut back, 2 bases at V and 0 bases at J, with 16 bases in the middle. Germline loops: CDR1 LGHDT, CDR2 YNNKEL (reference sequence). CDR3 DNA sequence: TGTGCCAGCAGCCAAACTTCGGGGCCTACCTACCAAGAGACCCAGTACTTC. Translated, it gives CASSQTSGPTYQETQYF.

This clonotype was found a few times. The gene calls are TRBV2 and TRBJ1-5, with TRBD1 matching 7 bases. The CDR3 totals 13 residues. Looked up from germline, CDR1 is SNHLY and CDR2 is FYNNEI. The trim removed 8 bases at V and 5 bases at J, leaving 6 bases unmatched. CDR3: CASGGQTYQPQHF. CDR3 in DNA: TGTGCCAGCGGGGGACAGACCTATCAGCCCCAGCATTTT.

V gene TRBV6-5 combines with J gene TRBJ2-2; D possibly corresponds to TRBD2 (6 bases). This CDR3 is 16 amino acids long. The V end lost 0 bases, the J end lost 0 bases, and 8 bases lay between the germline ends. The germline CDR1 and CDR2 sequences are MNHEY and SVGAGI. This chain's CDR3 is CASSYSSGANTGELFF. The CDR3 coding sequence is TGTGCCAGCAGTTACTCATCGGGAGCGAACACCGGGGAGCTGTTTTTT.

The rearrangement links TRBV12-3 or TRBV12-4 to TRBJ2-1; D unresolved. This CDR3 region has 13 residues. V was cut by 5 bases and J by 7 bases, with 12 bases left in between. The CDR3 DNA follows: TGTGCCAGCAGTGTTTTTGCTGGGAATGAGCAGTTCTTC. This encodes CASSVFAGNEQFF.

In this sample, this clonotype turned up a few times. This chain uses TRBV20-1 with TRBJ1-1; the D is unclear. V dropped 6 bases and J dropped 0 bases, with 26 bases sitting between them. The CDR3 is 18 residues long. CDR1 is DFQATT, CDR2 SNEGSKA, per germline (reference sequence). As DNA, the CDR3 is TGCAGTGCCACCCCCCCCCCTACCGCTCTCTCGCTGAACACTGAAGCTTTCTTT. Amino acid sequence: CSATPPPTALSLNTEAFF.

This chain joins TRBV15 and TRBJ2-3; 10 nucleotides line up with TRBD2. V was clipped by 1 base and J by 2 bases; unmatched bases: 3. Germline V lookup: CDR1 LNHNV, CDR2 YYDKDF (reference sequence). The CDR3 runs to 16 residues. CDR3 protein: CATSRGAGGFTDTQYF. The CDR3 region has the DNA TGTGCCACCAGCAGAGGAGCGGGGGGGTTCACAGATACGCAGTATTTT.

The CDR3 sequence: CASRRQGADGYTF. For the CDR3, the DNA is TGTGCCAGCAGGCGCCAGGGGGCCGATGGCTACACCTTC. The V and J genes are TRBV12-3 or TRBV12-4 and TRBJ1-2, with 8 bases matching TRBD1. The CDR3 covers 13 residues. J gave up 6 bases and V 6 bases, and 6 bases lay outside the gene matches.